This T cell receptor (beta chain) was captured in a study of radiation and T cells in renal cell carcinoma. Broader study findings: No pretreatment tumor biopsies were available for baseline clonotypes. In blood, top tumor clones expanded by 2 weeks, shrinking by 4.

This clone turned up a few times. Its antigen is unidentified. Clones were sequenced by immunoSEQ multiplex PCR, and TCRdb holds only the in-frame ones, with some missing. The table has about 83,000 clones, around 78% seen once; the top ten hold 2% to 3%. Time point given: blood 4 weeks post-SBRT, at nephrectomy. Noted treatment: 15 Gy SBRT to primary tumor, nephrectomy 4 weeks later. V was clipped by 4 bases and J by 2 bases, with 12 bases between them. Germline loops: CDR1 SGHRS, CDR2 YFSETQ. This CDR3 region has 14 residues. This sequence joins TRBV5-1 and TRBJ1-1; D ambiguous. Source: blood, taken from a patient whose treatment included radiotherapy and nephrectomy. This receptor was obtained from an older woman with renal cell carcinoma. The CDR3: CASSPGPGNTEAFF. CDR3 DNA: TGCGCCAGCAGCCCGGGTCCTGGAAACACTGAAGCTTTCTTT.